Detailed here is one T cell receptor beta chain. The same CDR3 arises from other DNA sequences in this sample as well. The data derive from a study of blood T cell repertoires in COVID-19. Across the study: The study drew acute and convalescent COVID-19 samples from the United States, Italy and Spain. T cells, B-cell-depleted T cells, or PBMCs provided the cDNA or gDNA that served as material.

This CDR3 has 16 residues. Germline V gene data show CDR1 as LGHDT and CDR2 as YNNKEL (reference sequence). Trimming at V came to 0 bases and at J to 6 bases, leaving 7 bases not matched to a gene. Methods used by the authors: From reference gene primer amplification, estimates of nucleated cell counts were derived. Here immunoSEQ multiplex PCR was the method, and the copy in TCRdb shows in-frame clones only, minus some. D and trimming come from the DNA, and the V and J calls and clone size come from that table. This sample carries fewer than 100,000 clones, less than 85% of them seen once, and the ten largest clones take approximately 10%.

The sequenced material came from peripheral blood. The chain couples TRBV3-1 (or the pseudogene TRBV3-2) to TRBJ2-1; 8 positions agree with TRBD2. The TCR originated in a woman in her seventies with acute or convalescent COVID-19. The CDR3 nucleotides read TGTGCCAGCAGCCAAGATCTCGCGGGAGGAAGCAATGAGCAGTTCTTC. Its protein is CASSQDLAGGSNEQFF.